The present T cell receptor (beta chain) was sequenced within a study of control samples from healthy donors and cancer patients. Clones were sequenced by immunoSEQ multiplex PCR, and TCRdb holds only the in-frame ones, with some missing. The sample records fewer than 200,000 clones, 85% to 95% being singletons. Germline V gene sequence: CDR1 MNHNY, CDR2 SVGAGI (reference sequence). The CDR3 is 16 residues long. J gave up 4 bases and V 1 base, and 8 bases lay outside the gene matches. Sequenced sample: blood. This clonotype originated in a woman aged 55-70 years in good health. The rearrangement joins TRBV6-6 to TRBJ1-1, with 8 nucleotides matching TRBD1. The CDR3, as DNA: TGTGCCAGCAGTTACTATTCAGGGGGCGCGTCCACTGAAGCTTTCTTT. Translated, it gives CASSYYSGGASTEAFF.